The entry that follows covers one T cell receptor beta chain sequence. Antigen unknown. These data belong to a study of T cell responses to AZD1222 COVID-19 vaccine. The study's findings and limits: Spike as a whole was targeted by vaccine-associated CD4 TCRs, dominant at 160-218 and 743-854. Close to half of spike-specific TCRs reportedly recognize unmutated variant regions. It was only after the peak T cell response that any repertoires were sampled. Clonal diversity was possibly underestimated, and the donors were mostly white British, with more females.

Libraries were prepared by immunoSEQ multiplex PCR; TCRdb keeps only in-frame clonotypes and omits some of them. This repertoire shows about 120,000 clones, approximately 90% found once; its top ten account for under 6.5%. Specimen: peripheral blood, collected 28 days after the second AZD1222 dose. The sequence derives from an adult who received the AZD1222 COVID-19 vaccine.

CDR3 coding DNA: TGTGCCAGCAGTTCTACGACAGGACTACACCATGGCTACACCTTC. Its translation is CASSSTTGLHHGYTF. The chain employs TRBV6-5 and TRBJ1-2; TRBD1 might be the D (6 bases). Trimming took 4 bases from V and 6 from J, leaving 18 bases between them. Germline V gene lookup returns CDR1 MNHEY and CDR2 SVGAGI. The CDR3 length is 15 residues.